This T cell receptor (beta chain) was identified in a study of PD-1 blockade in classical Hodgkin lymphoma. Time point described: cycle 4 day 1 (C4D1), after more than five weeks of nivolumab. No patient escaped relapse after autologous stem cell transplantation, and brentuximab vedotin exposure varied. Assay: immunoSEQ multiplex PCR; the TCRdb copy retains only in-frame clones and omits some. This sample has about 93,000 clones, with over 75% found just once. CDR1 is MNHEY and CDR2 is SVGAGI in the germline V gene. V lost 0 bases to trimming and J lost 0 bases, with 9 bases between them. The CDR3 spans 16 residues.

The chain uses TRBV6-5 and TRBJ1-3; a weak D match, TRBD1 (6 bases). The TCR was taken from a human donor with classical Hodgkin lymphoma. Specimen: peripheral blood mononuclear cells (PBMCs), collected before the fourth cycle of nivolumab. The chain's CDR3 is CASSYSGGLSGNTIYF. For the CDR3, the DNA is TGTGCCAGCAGTTACTCGGGGGGGCTCTCTGGAAACACCATATATTTT.